The next 21 T cell receptor beta chains were all read from a single sample in a study of cytomegalovirus exposure and HLA in healthy donors. PCR amplification relied on 60 Vbeta primers (plus 13 Jbeta primers). The assay was immunoSEQ multiplex PCR, and TCRdb's table has in-frame clones only and misses some. Found here are roughly 40,000 clones; the top ten clones hold less than 1.5%. Material: PBMCs. Receptors originate from a man aged 25 to 45 in good health and CMV-seronegative.

The chain combines TRBV15 with TRBJ2-5; D ambiguous. The CDR3 is 13 amino acids. V lost 8 bases, J lost 5 bases, and 15 bases lay in between. Looked up from germline, CDR1 is LNHNV and CDR2 is YYDKDF (reference sequence). CDR3 DNA sequence: TGTGCCACCGCCGGAGTAATCAAGGAGACCCAGTACTTC. This gives the protein CATAGVIKETQYF.

This chain connects TRBV29-1 to TRBJ2-5, with a weak D call TRBD2 (5 bases). V lost 7 bases and J 5 bases, leaving 8 bases between the germline ends. The CDR3 is 10 residues long. CDR1 is SQVTM, CDR2 ANQGSEA, per germline. CDR3 in DNA: TGCAGCGCCTGGGAGGAGACCCAGTACTTC. Protein product: CSAWEETQYF.

The chain carries TRBV4-2 and TRBJ1-1; tentative D call: TRBD1 (5 bases). From germline, CDR1 is LGHNA and CDR2 YNFKEQ. V lost 0 bases and J 5 bases, leaving 16 bases between the germline ends. CDR3 length: 16 amino acids. The CDR3 bases are TGTGCCAGCAGCCAAGAATATCGGGGGTCGAGTACTGAAGCTTTCTTT. Amino acid sequence: CASSQEYRGSSTEAFF.

The rearrangement links TRBV5-5 to TRBJ2-7, with D hard to call. This CDR3 is built from 12 residues. Germline values: CDR1 SGHKS, CDR2 YYEKEE (reference sequence). V gave up 2 bases and J gave up 0 bases, with 3 bases separating them. CDR3 nucleotide sequence: TGTGCCAGCAGCTTCCTCTCCTACGAGCAGTACTTC. Amino acids: CASSFLSYEQYF.

V is TRBV9 and J is TRBJ2-1; D perhaps matches TRBD1 (5 bases). V lost 0 bases to trimming and J lost 6 bases, with 10 bases between them. Germline assignment: CDR1 SGDLS and CDR2 YYNGEE. There are 14 residues in the CDR3. In nucleotides, the CDR3 is TGTGCCAGCAGCGTAGCTGGCAGGGCCAATGAGCAGTTCTTC. Translating gives CASSVAGRANEQFF.

J is TRBJ2-1 and V is TRBV5-1, with 8 nucleotides matching TRBD2. CDR1 and CDR2 from the germline V gene are SGHRS and YFSETQ. The trim removed 2 bases at V and 4 bases at J, leaving 5 bases unmatched. This CDR3 region has 15 residues. CDR3 DNA: TGCGCCAGCAGCTTCACGGGAGGGCTTTACAATGAGCAGTTCTTC. It is translated as CASSFTGGLYNEQFF.

The chain couples TRBV7-2 to TRBJ2-7; 10 bases fit TRBD1. Per germline, CDR1 SGHTA and CDR2 FQGNSA. V was clipped by 7 bases and J by 3 bases; unmatched bases: 9. This CDR3 contains 15 residues. The CDR3 DNA reads TGTGCCAGCATCCGAGCGGGACAGGGGATCTACGAGCAGTACTTC. This sequence encodes CASIRAGQGIYEQYF.

The V call is TRBV4-2, the J call TRBJ2-7; 9 positions agree with TRBD2. Germline loops: CDR1 LGHNA, CDR2 YNFKEQ. This CDR3 comprises 16 residues. The ends lost 0 bases at V and 6 bases at J; junction bases unmatched: 9. The CDR3 loop is CASSQEGGGRAIEQYF. The CDR3, as DNA: TGTGCCAGCAGCCAAGAGGGGGGCGGGAGGGCCATCGAGCAGTACTTC.

The chain has TRBV7-3 and TRBJ2-5; 8 nucleotides match TRBD2. The CDR3 loop spans 14 amino acids. The V and J ends lost 5 bases and 5 bases, in that order; junction bases with no gene match: 7. CDR1 SGHTA and CDR2 FQGTGA come from the germline V gene. CDR3 DNA: TGTGCCAGCAGCCTGCGGGGGGCGCAGGAGACCCAGTACTTC. Translating gives CASSLRGAQETQYF.

The chain recombines TRBV7-7 with TRBJ2-7, with 9 bases matching TRBD2. From germline, CDR1 is SSHAT and CDR2 FNYEAQ (reference sequence). This CDR3 has 17 residues. Trimming cost V 5 bases and J 6 bases; bases outside gene matches: 17. The CDR3 protein is CASSPRASGILGGEQYF. The DNA for the CDR3 is TGTGCCAGCAGCCCGAGGGCTAGCGGGATCTTGGGTGGCGAGCAGTACTTC.

This chain connects TRBV18 to TRBJ1-2, with a tentative D call TRBD1 (6 bases). Trimming removed 1 base from V and 4 bases from J, with 13 bases in between. CDR3 length: 15 amino acids. The germline CDR1 and CDR2 sequences are KGHSH and LQKENI. In DNA form, the CDR3 reads TGTGCCAGCTCACCACAGGGGCAGGGGCGCTATGGCTACACCTTC. Encoded protein: CASSPQGQGRYGYTF.

The chain employs TRBV29-1 and TRBJ1-1; D call uncertain. Germline lookup yields CDR1 SQVTM and CDR2 ANQGSEA. The CDR3 totals 13 residues. V was shortened by 2 bases and J by 6 bases, with 13 bases between the two germline ends. CDR3 protein: CSVERQALPEAFF. For the CDR3, the DNA is TGCAGCGTTGAAAGGCAGGCTCTCCCTGAAGCTTTCTTT.

The chain links TRBV4-3 to TRBJ2-7; TRBD2 matches 7 bases. The CDR3 is 15 residues long. Germline V gene data show CDR1 as LGHNA and CDR2 as YSLEER. V shed 0 bases, J shed 2 bases, and the junction held 4 bases outside the gene matches. As DNA, the CDR3 is TGCGCCAGCAGCCAAGAAGCGGGGTCTCCCTACGAGCAGTACTTC. Protein sequence: CASSQEAGSPYEQYF.

The rearrangement uses TRBV5-1 and TRBJ2-1; 9 nucleotides match TRBD1. V was pared by 2 bases and J by 4 bases, with 7 bases of the junction left unmatched. From germline, CDR1 is SGHRS and CDR2 YFSETQ. The CDR3 totals 16 residues. The CDR3 sequence is CASSLQGARAYNEQFF. CDR3 in DNA: TGCGCCAGCAGCTTACAGGGGGCGAGAGCTTACAATGAGCAGTTCTTC. The variable domain in full, with the rest retrieved from reference TRBV5-1 and TRBJ2-1, is KAGVTQTPRYLIKTRGQQVTLSCSPISGHRSVSWYQQTPGQGLQFLFEYFSETQRNKGNFPGRFSGRQFSNSRSEMNVSTLELGDSALYLCASSLQGARAYNEQFFGPGTRLTVL.

CDR3 residues: CASSPRWSRSPLHF. The CDR3 DNA reads TGTGCCAGCAGTCCTCGGTGGAGCCGGTCACCCCTCCACTTT. V usage is TRBV6-5 and J usage is TRBJ1-6; D is uncertain. Germline V gene lookup returns CDR1 MNHEY and CDR2 SVGAGI. The CDR3 contains 14 residues. Trimming removed 5 bases at V and 10 bases at J, with 15 bases between.

V gene TRBV30 combines with J gene TRBJ2-7, with 12 bases identical to TRBD2. Trimming removed 7 bases from V and 0 bases from J; junction bases left unmatched: 7. The CDR3 has 15 residues. Germline CDR1 GTSNPN, CDR2 SVGIG (reference sequence). Here the CDR3 DNA reads TGTGCCTTGAGAAGGACTAGCGGGGCCTCCTACGAGCAGTACTTC. Its protein product is CALRRTSGASYEQYF.

V and J are TRBV6-4 and TRBJ2-1, with a possible D match to TRBD2 (5 bases). There are 14 residues in the CDR3. The V gene lost 3 bases and the J gene lost 9 bases, with 15 bases spanning the gap. The germline V gene has CDR1 MRHNA and CDR2 SNTAGT. The CDR3 loop is CASSEVSDVSEQFF. In DNA, the CDR3 is TGTGCCAGCAGTGAGGTTAGCGACGTGAGTGAGCAGTTCTTC.

The gene calls are TRBV27 and TRBJ2-1; a weak D match, TRBD1 (6 bases). In germline, CDR1 is MNHEY, CDR2 SMNVEV (reference sequence). This CDR3 comprises 16 residues. V gave up 2 bases and J gave up 0 bases, with 11 bases separating them. In DNA form, the CDR3 reads TGTGCCAGCAGTTTACTCGGACAGAACTCCTACAATGAGCAGTTCTTC. It is translated as CASSLLGQNSYNEQFF.

The rearrangement joins TRBV30 to TRBJ2-7; D may be TRBD2 (5 bases). The V end was cut by 0 bases, the J end by 2 bases, with 8 bases between. From germline, CDR1 is GTSNPN and CDR2 SVGIG (reference sequence). This CDR3 spans 13 amino acids. In DNA, the CDR3 is TGTGCCTGGAGTGTAGACTACGCCTACGAGCAGTACTTC. This codes for CAWSVDYAYEQYF.

The gene calls are TRBV15 and TRBJ2-1, with TRBD2 identical over 10 bases. Trimming took 1 base from V and 3 from J; bases not matched to a gene: 15. The CDR3 loop spans 20 amino acids. From germline, CDR1 is LNHNV and CDR2 YYDKDF (reference sequence). The CDR3 loop reads CATSRAISSGRGGGYNEQFF. CDR3 coding DNA: TGTGCCACCAGCAGAGCGATTTCCAGCGGGAGGGGAGGGGGCTACAATGAGCAGTTCTTC.

The V call is TRBV5-1, the J call TRBJ2-2; the D is unclear. Trimming took off 2 bases at V and 6 bases at J, with 5 bases between the two ends. The CDR3 is 12 residues long. Looked up from germline, CDR1 is SGHRS and CDR2 is YFSETQ. CDR3 sequence (DNA): TGCGCCAGCAGCTTTGGAGCCGGGGAGCTGTTTTTT. Translation: CASSFGAGELFF.